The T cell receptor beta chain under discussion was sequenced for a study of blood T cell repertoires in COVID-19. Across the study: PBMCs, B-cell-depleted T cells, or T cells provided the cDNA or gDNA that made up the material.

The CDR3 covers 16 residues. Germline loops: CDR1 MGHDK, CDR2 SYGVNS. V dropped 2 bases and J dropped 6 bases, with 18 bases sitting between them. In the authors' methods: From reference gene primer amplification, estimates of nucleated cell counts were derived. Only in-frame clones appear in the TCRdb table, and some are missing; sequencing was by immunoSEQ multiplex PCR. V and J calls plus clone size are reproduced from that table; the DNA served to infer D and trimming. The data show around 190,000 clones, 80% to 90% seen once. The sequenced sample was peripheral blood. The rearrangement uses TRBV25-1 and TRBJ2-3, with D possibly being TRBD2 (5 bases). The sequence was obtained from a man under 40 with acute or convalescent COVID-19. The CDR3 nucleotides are TGTGCCAGCAGTGAAAGCTCGGGCCGAGGGAGTGATACGCAGTATTTT. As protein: CASSESSGRGSDTQYF.